This entry lists 16 T cell receptor beta chains sequenced from one sample in a study of blood T cell repertoires in COVID-19. Generated by immunoSEQ multiplex PCR, the TCRdb table keeps only in-frame clones and is missing some. The sample yields over 200,000 clones, about 90% seen once. The source material was peripheral blood. The receptors come from a woman aged 45 to 65 with acute or convalescent COVID-19.

The chain carries TRBV6-5 and TRBJ2-5, with TRBD2 as a possible D gene (5 bases). This CDR3 has 13 residues. CDR1 is MNHEY, CDR2 SVGAGI, per germline. V dropped 5 bases and J dropped 1 base, with 8 bases sitting between them. CDR3 in DNA: TGTGCCAGCAGTAGGACTTCCCAAGAGACCCAGTACTTC. Encoded protein: CASSRTSQETQYF.

This clone was counted a few times. The CDR3 sequence is CASSIGRATEAFF. Here the CDR3 DNA reads TGTGCCAGTAGTATAGGCAGGGCCACTGAAGCTTTCTTT. This rearrangement joins TRBV19 to TRBJ1-1; D possibly corresponds to TRBD1 (5 bases). The V and J ends lost 1 base and 4 bases respectively, with 7 bases between them. Germline V CDR1 and CDR2: LNHDA, SQIVND (reference sequence). The CDR3 contains 13 residues.

This chain connects TRBV30 to TRBJ2-1, with a possible D match to TRBD2 (6 bases). The V end was cut by 1 base, the J end by 6 bases, with 22 bases between. Germline CDR1 GTSNPN, CDR2 SVGIG (reference sequence). The CDR3 has 17 amino acids. Here the CDR3 reads CAWSGIGWPGVGNEQFF. The CDR3 bases are TGTGCCTGGAGTGGGATTGGGTGGCCGGGAGTAGGCAATGAGCAGTTCTTC. Full variable domain (remainder filled in from reference TRBV30 and TRBJ2-1): SQTIHQWPATLVQPVGSPLSLECTVEGTSNPNLYWYRQAAGRGLQLLFYSVGIGQISSEVPQNLSASRPQDRQFILSSKKLLLSDSGFYLCAWSGIGWPGVGNEQFFGPGTRLTVL.

The chain combines TRBV18 with TRBJ2-1; tentatively, D is TRBD2 (6 bases). The CDR3 length is 13 residues. The V end lost 3 bases, the J end lost 7 bases, and 10 bases lay between the germline ends. Per germline, CDR1 KGHSH and CDR2 LQKENI. Here the CDR3 DNA reads TGTGCCAGCTCACCGGGACTCCTTAATGAGCAGTTCTTC. This sequence encodes CASSPGLLNEQFF.

The chain is built from TRBV6-5 and TRBJ2-1; D might be TRBD1 (5 bases). The CDR3 is made up of 16 amino acids. Trimming cost V 0 bases and J 1 base, with 10 bases left between them. Germline V gene lookup returns CDR1 MNHEY and CDR2 SVGAGI. The CDR3 here is CASSYSYRQSYNEQFF. For the CDR3, the DNA is TGTGCCAGCAGTTACTCCTACCGACAGTCCTACAATGAGCAGTTCTTC.

The chain recombines TRBV30 with TRBJ1-5, with 7 bases fitting TRBD1. Germline-derived CDR1 and CDR2 are GTSNPN and SVGIG (reference sequence). Losses at the gene ends were 2 bases for V and 6 bases for J; bases not matched to a gene: 10. This CDR3 has 15 residues. The CDR3 coding sequence is TGTGCCTGGAGTTTTGAGGGGGCCGGTAGTCAGCCCCAGCATTTT. As protein: CAWSFEGAGSQPQHF.

The CDR3 nucleotides are TGTGCCACCAGTGATTTTGCGGCCCCCCACGAGCAGTACTTC. This gives the protein CATSDFAAPHEQYF. The rearrangement links TRBV24-1 to TRBJ2-7, with unresolved D. The CDR3 loop spans 14 amino acids. CDR1 is KGHDR, CDR2 SFDVKD, per germline. Trimming removed 1 base at V and 5 bases at J, with 11 bases between.

The DNA for the CDR3 is TGCGCCAGCAGCCAAGGAAGTCAGGGGGCTATGTATGAGCAGTTCTTC. This sequence encodes CASSQGSQGAMYEQFF. The chain recombines TRBV4-1 with TRBJ2-1, with 8 bases aligning to TRBD1. CDR3 length: 16 residues. Germline V CDR1 and CDR2: MGHRA, YSYEKL. Trimming at V came to 1 base and at J to 8 bases, leaving 10 bases not matched to a gene.

This clone was counted once. The chain couples TRBV28 to TRBJ1-2, with D maybe TRBD1 (5 bases). Germline-derived CDR1 and CDR2 are MDHEN and SYDVKM. V was pared by 6 bases and J by 4 bases, with 18 bases between. The length of the CDR3 is 15 residues. The CDR3 region has the DNA TGTGCCAGCAGCCCAACCAGGGCCCCTAGCTATGGCTACACCTTC. Its translation is CASSPTRAPSYGYTF.

V usage is TRBV9 and J usage is TRBJ2-7; 7 nucleotides line up with TRBD1. The length of the CDR3 is 14 residues. Germline V lookup: CDR1 SGDLS, CDR2 YYNGEE. V lost 5 bases, J lost 0 bases, and 5 bases stayed unmatched. The DNA of the CDR3 is TGTGCCAGCAGAAGGGGGCCTAGCTCCTACGAGCAGTACTTC. Translating it yields CASRRGPSSYEQYF.

This clone was seen a handful of times. The chain recombines TRBV18 with TRBJ2-1; D is ambiguous. Germline CDR1 reads KGHSH; CDR2 reads LQKENI. The CDR3 is 12 amino acids. Deletions cut 5 bases from V and 6 bases from J, with 8 bases between. The CDR3 sequence is CASSGISNEQFF. The CDR3, as DNA: TGTGCCAGCTCAGGTATCAGCAATGAGCAGTTCTTC.

The CDR3 reads CASSPGTGTYEQYF. The CDR3 DNA sequence: TGTGCCAGCTCACCCGGGACAGGGACCTACGAGCAGTACTTC. The chain carries TRBV18 and TRBJ2-7; 9 bases are shared with TRBD1. CDR3 length: 14 amino acids. CDR1 and CDR2 (germline): KGHSH, LQKENI. With V trimmed by 3 bases and J by 2 bases, 2 bases remained unmatched.

The chain carries TRBV6-1 and TRBJ2-1; TRBD2 might be the D (5 bases). The V end was cut by 3 bases, the J end by 7 bases, with 13 bases between. CDR1 is MNHNS and CDR2 is SASEGT in the germline V gene. The CDR3 consists of 14 residues. CDR3 sequence (DNA): TGTGCCAGCAGTGATGCACGCCCGGGGAATGAGCAGTTCTTC. Translated, it gives CASSDARPGNEQFF.

In its sample, this clone was seen once. The CDR3 nucleotides are TGTGCCAGCACCCACAGGGGAACAGGTGAAGCTTTCTTT. Its translation: CASTHRGTGEAFF. The chain combines TRBV27 with TRBJ1-1, with TRBD1 matching 7 bases. Trimming removed 7 bases from V and 7 bases from J; junction bases left unmatched: 9. This CDR3 is 13 amino acids long. The germline CDR1 and CDR2 sequences are MNHEY and SMNVEV (reference sequence).

The chain is built from TRBV18 and TRBJ2-5; 7 positions agree with TRBD2. The CDR3 loop spans 14 amino acids. Germline V gene sequence: CDR1 KGHSH, CDR2 LQKENI. V trimming: 0 bases; J trimming: 4 bases; junction bases outside the gene matches: 2. The CDR3 DNA sequence: TGTGCCAGCTCACCACCCCCGGGGGGAGAGACCCAGTACTTC. Its protein is CASSPPPGGETQYF.

This chain joins TRBV9 and TRBJ1-1; D gene unclear. Germline lookup yields CDR1 SGDLS and CDR2 YYNGEE. Deletions cut 0 bases from V and 4 bases from J, with 13 bases between. The CDR3 runs to 15 residues. The CDR3 protein is CASSVEGGWATEAFF. CDR3 sequence (DNA): TGTGCCAGCAGCGTAGAAGGAGGGTGGGCCACTGAAGCTTTCTTT. The full variable domain, rest sourced from reference TRBV9 and TRBJ1-1, is DSGVTQTPKHLITATGQRVTLRCSPRSGDLSVYWYQQSLDQGLQFLIQYYNGEERAKGNILERFSAQQFPDLHSELNLSSLELGDSALYFCASSVEGGWATEAFFGQGTRLTVV.